The 27 T cell receptor beta chains below come from one sample, sequenced in a study of human T cells and chemical hapten exposure. MiXCR, applied by TCRdb to the RACE reads, yields one record per CDR3 protein. The sample has tens of thousands of distinct CDR3 sequences; less than 15% are singletons. As for time point: pre-sensitization, week 0. Indicated treatment: therapeutic diphenylcyclopropenone sensitization with weekly scalp DPC. The starting material was whole blood, obtained in connection with sensitization to the hapten diphenylcyclopropenone (DPC). The receptors were sampled from a woman between 45 and 65 years old with alopecia areata. Some clones in this sample may be carry-over from other donors' samples.

The CDR3 nucleotides read TGTGCCTGGACCCCGGCGGGAGGGGATCAGCCCCAGCATTTT. It specifies CAWTPAGGDQPQHF. The chain uses TRBV30 and TRBJ1-5, with D possibly being TRBD1 (5 bases). This CDR3 comprises 14 residues. CDR1 and CDR2 from the germline V gene are GTSNPN and SVGIG (reference sequence). V dropped 4 bases and J dropped 5 bases, with 15 bases sitting between them.

The chain links TRBV21-1 to TRBJ2-7; TRBD1, as called in the table, went unchecked against the DNA. TRBV21-1 is noted as a pseudogene. The CDR3 runs to 17 residues. The CDR3 sequence is CASSSEPRPGQPYEQYF. CDR3 DNA: TGTGCCAGCAGCTCCGAGCCACGTCCGGGACAGCCCTACGAGCAGTACTTC.

This clonotype was observed a handful of times. The chain recombines TRBV6-1 with TRBJ2-7, with D perhaps matching TRBD1 (6 bases). Trimming shortened V by 6 bases and J by 3 bases, and 6 bases separated the two germline ends. CDR3 size: 11 residues. Per the germline V gene, CDR1 is MNHNS and CDR2 is SASEGT. CDR3 sequence reads: CASRDSYEQYF. CDR3 in DNA: TGTGCCAGCAGGGACAGCTACGAGCAGTACTTC.

This clonotype was counted once. The gene calls are TRBV2 and TRBJ1-1; no definite D call. V dropped 7 bases and J dropped 0 bases, with 9 bases sitting between them. CDR1 and CDR2 from the germline V gene are SNHLY and FYNNEI. The CDR3 contains 13 residues. CDR3 nucleotide sequence: TGTGCCAGCACCCAGTTCATGAACACTGAAGCTTTCTTT. Its translation: CASTQFMNTEAFF.

This clonotype was found a few times. V usage is TRBV27 and J usage is TRBJ2-7, with 9 bases that match TRBD1. Germline assignment: CDR1 MNHEY and CDR2 SMNVEV (reference sequence). The CDR3 extends over 13 amino acids. V lost 2 bases to trimming and J lost 12 bases; unmatched junction nucleotides: 8. CDR3 sequence: CASSLTGTGFWYF. The CDR3 bases are TGTGCCAGCAGTTTAACCGGGACAGGGTTTTGGTACTTC.

This clonotype was detected a few times. The rearrangement links TRBV7-6 to TRBJ1-4; TRBD1 aligns across 7 bases. Per the germline V gene, CDR1 is SGHVS and CDR2 is FNYEAQ. V shed 0 bases and J 7 bases; nucleotides not matched to a gene: 5. CDR3 size: 15 residues. CDR3 region: CASSLAGGAGEKLFF. DNA for the CDR3: TGTGCCAGCAGCTTAGCAGGGGGCGCAGGTGAAAAACTGTTTTTT.

The chain carries TRBV29-1 and TRBJ2-1; a possible D gene is TRBD1 (6 bases). In germline, CDR1 is SQVTM, CDR2 ANQGSEA. The V end lost 4 bases, the J end lost 5 bases, and 9 bases lay between the germline ends. The CDR3 loop spans 12 amino acids. The CDR3 DNA reads TGCAGCGTTGGGACAGACAACAATGAGCAGTTCTTC. Residues: CSVGTDNNEQFF.

This clonotype was found a few times. V gene TRBV5-1 combines with J gene TRBJ2-1, with 7 bases lining up with TRBD2. Trimming at V came to 3 bases and at J to 4 bases, leaving 7 bases not matched to a gene. The CDR3 totals 15 residues. In germline, CDR1 is SGHRS, CDR2 YFSETQ. In DNA form, the CDR3 reads TGCGCCAGCAGCTCCCAGGCGGGAGTTTACAATGAGCAGTTCTTC. This sequence encodes CASSSQAGVYNEQFF.

This clonotype has just a few counts. The chain employs TRBV6-1 and TRBJ2-3, with TRBD2 matching over 12 bases. With V trimmed by 3 bases and J by 4 bases, 2 bases remained unmatched. The germline CDR1 and CDR2 sequences are MNHNS and SASEGT. This CDR3 comprises 15 residues. The CDR3 reads CASSETSGSSDTQYF. The CDR3 region has the DNA TGTGCCAGCAGTGAGACTAGCGGGAGCTCAGATACGCAGTATTTT.

This clonotype was observed a handful of times. V and J are TRBV2 and TRBJ1-5; tentative D call: TRBD1 (6 bases). V was clipped by 7 bases and J by 4 bases, with 14 bases between them. CDR1 SNHLY and CDR2 FYNNEI come from the germline V gene. CDR3 length equals 14 residues. Here the CDR3 DNA reads TGTGCCAGCACCAAGGGGGGAGGGAATCAGCCCCAGCATTTT. It translates to CASTKGGGNQPQHF.

This clonotype was counted a few times. The chain uses TRBV18 and TRBJ1-5; possible D gene TRBD1, 6 bases. Trimming cost V 3 bases and J 3 bases, with 12 bases left between them. This CDR3 contains 15 residues. Germline lookup yields CDR1 KGHSH and CDR2 LQKENI. CDR3 sequence reads: CASSPQDRNNQPQHF. DNA for the CDR3: TGTGCCAGCTCACCTCAAGACAGGAACAATCAGCCCCAGCATTTT. Full variable domain (outside the CDR3, taken from reference TRBV18 and TRBJ1-5): NAGVMQNPRHLVRRRGQEARLRCSPMKGHSHVYWYRQLPEEGLKFMVYLQKENIIDESGMPKERFSAEFPKEGPSILRIQQVVRGDSAAYFCASSPQDRNNQPQHFGDGTRLSIL.

The sample holds a few counts of this clonotype. The chain carries TRBV7-6 and TRBJ1-1; the D gene is possibly TRBD1 (6 bases). The CDR3 is 17 amino acids. Trimming left V 6 bases short and J 0 bases short, with 20 bases between. Germline CDR1 SGHVS, CDR2 FNYEAQ. CDR3 loop: CASSLSPRGPMNTEAFF. The DNA of the CDR3 is TGTGCCAGCAGTCTCTCCCCCCGGGGGCCGATGAACACTGAAGCTTTCTTT.

Here the CDR3 reads CASSTGTGSYNEQFF. DNA for the CDR3: TGTGCCAGCTCAACCGGGACAGGATCCTACAATGAGCAGTTCTTC. The V gene is TRBV18, the J gene TRBJ2-1; 8 nucleotides align to TRBD1. CDR1 and CDR2 (germline): KGHSH, LQKENI. The CDR3 sequence is 15 residues long. Unmatched junction bases numbered 4, after V lost 5 bases and J lost 1 base.

The chain couples TRBV18 to TRBJ1-5; possibly TRBD1 for D (5 bases). The V end was cut by 10 bases, the J end by 2 bases, with 12 bases between. The CDR3 consists of 13 residues. CDR1 and CDR2 from the germline V gene are KGHSH and LQKENI. The CDR3 coding sequence is TGTGCCACAGGATGGGGGGGCAATCAGCCCCAGCATTTT. As protein: CATGWGGNQPQHF. The entire variable domain, with the rest obtained from reference TRBV18 and TRBJ1-5, is as follows: NAGVMQNPRHLVRRRGQEARLRCSPMKGHSHVYWYRQLPEEGLKFMVYLQKENIIDESGMPKERFSAEFPKEGPSILRIQQVVRGDSAAYFCATGWGGNQPQHFGDGTRLSIL.

This clonotype has a handful of counts. The V call is TRBV5-1, the J call TRBJ2-7; D is uncertain. CDR3 length: 12 residues. V gave up 0 bases and J gave up 6 bases, with 7 bases separating them. CDR1 SGHRS and CDR2 YFSETQ come from the germline V gene. The CDR3 region is CASSLDTTEQYF. The DNA of the CDR3 is TGCGCCAGCAGCTTGGACACGACCGAGCAGTACTTC.

The chain links TRBV5-1 to TRBJ1-2; maybe TRBD1 (6 bases). V was shortened by 0 bases and J by 6 bases, with 9 bases between the two germline ends. The CDR3 loop spans 13 amino acids. Germline loops: CDR1 SGHRS, CDR2 YFSETQ. CDR3 in amino acids: CASSLVAGDGYTF. The CDR3 region has the DNA TGCGCCAGCAGCTTGGTAGCAGGGGATGGCTACACCTTC.

This clonotype has only a few counts. The gene calls are TRBV6-2 or TRBV6-3 and TRBJ2-1; the match to TRBD2 covers 8 bases. This CDR3 is built from 19 residues. J lost 4 bases, V lost 6 bases, and 20 bases had no gene match. CDR1 and CDR2 (germline): MNHEY, SVGEGT. CDR3 in DNA: TGTGCCAGCAGCGACCAAGTCAGGCTGGCTAGCGGGTTTTACAATGAGCAGTTCTTC. It translates to CASSDQVRLASGFYNEQFF.

This clonotype has only a few counts. The chain combines TRBV6-5 with TRBJ2-6; D ambiguous. The CDR3 runs to 15 residues. Trimming left V 6 bases short and J 0 bases short, with 9 bases between. The germline CDR1 and CDR2 sequences are MNHEY and SVGAGI. The DNA for the CDR3 is TGTGCCAGCAGCGGTAGGAGCTCTGGGGCCAACGTCCTGACTTTC. As protein: CASSGRSSGANVLTF.

This clonotype was observed many times. The rearrangement uses TRBV4-1 and TRBJ2-3; TRBD2 might be the D (6 bases). The V and J ends lost 2 bases and 5 bases respectively, with 8 bases between them. The CDR3 is 13 residues long. The germline CDR1 and CDR2 sequences are MGHRA and YSYEKL. The CDR3 spells CASSQIAVDTQYF. The CDR3 coding sequence is TGCGCCAGCAGCCAAATAGCGGTAGATACGCAGTATTTT.

The gene calls are TRBV5-1 and TRBJ2-1; 7 nucleotides align to TRBD2. This CDR3 region has 16 residues. The V gene end was trimmed by 0 bases and the J gene end by 2 bases; junction bases not matched to a gene: 5. Germline CDR1 and CDR2: SGHRS and YFSETQ. The CDR3 is CASSLGRLAAYNEQFF. CDR3 sequence (DNA): TGCGCCAGCAGCTTGGGTAGGCTAGCGGCCTACAATGAGCAGTTCTTC.

This clonotype was counted only a few times. This chain's CDR3 is CASSFLPGQGPYNEQFF. As DNA, the CDR3 is TGCGCCAGCAGCTTTCTACCGGGACAGGGTCCCTACAATGAGCAGTTCTTC. The V call is TRBV5-1, the J call TRBJ2-1, with TRBD1 matching over 9 bases. With V trimmed by 2 bases and J by 2 bases, 8 bases remained unmatched. The CDR3 is 17 amino acids. Germline V gene data show CDR1 as SGHRS and CDR2 as YFSETQ.

This chain connects TRBV12-5 to TRBJ2-1; D uncertain. The germline CDR1 and CDR2 sequences are LGHNT and FRNRAP. The CDR3 extends over 16 amino acids. Trimming cost V 5 bases and J 0 bases, with 14 bases left between them. This chain's CDR3 is CASGPQTFSSYNEQFF. Here the CDR3 DNA reads TGTGCTAGTGGTCCACAGACATTTAGCTCCTACAATGAGCAGTTCTTC.

The chain combines TRBV29-1 with TRBJ2-2, with 8 bases identical to TRBD2. J lost 1 base, V lost 7 bases, and 5 bases had no gene match. This CDR3 region has 14 residues. The germline V gene has CDR1 SQVTM and CDR2 ANQGSEA. CDR3 sequence: CSARLALNTGELFF. The CDR3 nucleotides are TGCAGCGCCAGACTAGCGCTGAACACCGGGGAGCTGTTTTTT.

This clonotype was counted between two and nine times. The CDR3 spells CASSKVLRTPFTDTQYF. The CDR3 DNA sequence: TGTGCCAGCAGCAAAGTACTGAGGACACCATTCACAGATACGCAGTATTTT. The chain employs TRBV21-1 and TRBJ2-3; the DNA was not compared with TRBD1, the D call given in the table. TRBV21-1 is a pseudogene. The CDR3 is 17 amino acids.

V gene TRBV20-1 combines with J gene TRBJ2-3, with 7 nucleotides matching TRBD2. Germline trimming cut 6 bases from V and 1 base from J; bases unmatched to any gene: 16. From germline, CDR1 is DFQATT and CDR2 SNEGSKA (reference sequence). The CDR3 has 17 amino acids. The DNA for the CDR3 is TGCAGTGCCTTACCCATAAAGCGGGGCGTAGGCACAGATACGCAGTATTTT. Translation gives CSALPIKRGVGTDTQYF.

J is TRBJ2-3 and V is TRBV29-1; D assignment may be TRBD1 or TRBD2 (5 bases each). Germline V gene lookup returns CDR1 SQVTM and CDR2 ANQGSEA. The ends were cut back, 7 bases at V and 4 bases at J, with 21 bases in the middle. CDR3 length equals 15 residues. CDR3 region: CSAHTGTIPPDTQYF. The CDR3 DNA sequence: TGCAGCGCCCATACCGGGACCATCCCTCCAGATACGCAGTATTTT.

A remark on this clonotype: The conserved closing phenylalanine or tryptophan is absent in this CDR3, likely reflecting a read error. The limits of the CDR3 on the DNA are not certain, so only TCRdb's listed CDR3 is given. The gene calls are TRBV7-9 and TRBJ2-1. The CDR3 totals 9 residues, both ends included. Germline CDR1 and CDR2: SEHNR and FQNEAQ (reference sequence). CDR3: CASSLVLEV.